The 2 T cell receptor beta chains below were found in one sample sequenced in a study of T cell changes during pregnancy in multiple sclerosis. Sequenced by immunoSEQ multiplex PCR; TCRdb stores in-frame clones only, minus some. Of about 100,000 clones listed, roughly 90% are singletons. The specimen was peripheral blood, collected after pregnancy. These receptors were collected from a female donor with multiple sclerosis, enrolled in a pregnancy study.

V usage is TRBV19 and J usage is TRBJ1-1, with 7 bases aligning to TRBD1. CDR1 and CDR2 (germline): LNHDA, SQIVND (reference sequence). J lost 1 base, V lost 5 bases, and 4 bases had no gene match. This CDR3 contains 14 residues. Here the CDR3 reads CASSLGTANTEAFF. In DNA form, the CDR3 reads TGTGCCAGTAGTTTAGGGACAGCGAACACTGAAGCTTTCTTT.

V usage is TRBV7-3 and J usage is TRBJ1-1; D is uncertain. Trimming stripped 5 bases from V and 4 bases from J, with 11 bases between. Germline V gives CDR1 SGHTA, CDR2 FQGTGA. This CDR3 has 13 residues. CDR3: CASSRRAGTEAFF. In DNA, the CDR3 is TGTGCCAGCAGCCGGAGGGCGGGCACTGAAGCTTTCTTT. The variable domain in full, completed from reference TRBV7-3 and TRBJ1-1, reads GAGVSQTPSNKVTEKGKYVELRCDPISGHTALYWYRQSLGQGPEFLIYFQGTGAADDSGLPNDRFFAVRPEGSVSTLKIQRTERGDSAVYLCASSRRAGTEAFFGQGTRLTVV.